These T cell receptor beta chains were read from a single sample in a study of tumor-infiltrating lymphocytes in primary liver carcinoma. TCRdb processed the multiplex PCR reads anew with MiXCR; each CDR3 protein has one entry. The table records roughly 22,000 distinct CDR3 sequences, 80% of them present only once. The material sequenced was liver tumor tissue from sampling region 2. The receptors come from a woman aged 30 to 39 with primary liver carcinoma and hepatitis B virus infection. Both conserved end residues are part of each CDR3. The D gene is left open where the match is weak. Size values are once, few and many counts, or a class for expanded clones, and some rows have none.

D gene	clone size	J gene	V gene	CDR3 DNA	CDR3 protein
TRBD2	NA	TRBJ2-1	TRBV28	TGTGCCAGCCCCATAGTAGCGGGAGTTTTCGGCTACAATGAGCACTTCTTC	CASPIVAGVFGYNEHFF
NA	NA	TRBJ2-7	TRBV2	TGTGCCAGCAGTGGGAGTAGCGCTCAAGATTACGAGCAGTACTTC	CASSGSSAQDYEQYF
TRBD2	NA	TRBJ2-1	TRBV7-9	TGTGCCAGCAGCTCAGGGACTAGCGGGTATACGCGGGAGCAGTTCTTC	CASSSGTSGYTREQFF
TRBD1	NA	TRBJ2-1	TRBV5-1	TGCGCCAGCAGCTTGGGAGACAGGGTTACATATGAGCAGTTCTTC	CASSLGDRVTYEQFF
TRBD1	once	TRBJ2-7	TRBV4-2	TGTGCCAGCAGCAAGGAACACCTAGGACAGGGGGGACTGCGCGAGCAGCACTTC	CASSKEHLGQGGLREQHF
NA	NA	TRBJ2-5	TRBV10-3	TGTGCCATCAGTAAGTCGGCTAGCAGACAAGAGACCCAGTATTTC	CAISKSASRQETQYF
NA	few	TRBJ1-2	TRBV6-6	TGTGCCAACAGCCTCGACACTGCCTGCGGCTACACCTTC	CANSLDTACGYTF
NA	large	TRBJ2-3	TRBV6-2/TRBV6-3	TGTGCCAGCAGTTACTCGATCGCGCGGGGCACTATTCTTTTT	CASSYSIARGTILF
NA	NA	TRBJ1-6	TRBV6-5	TGTGCCAGCAGAAGAGGGAAGCATTTACCCCCCCACTTT	CASRRGKHLPPHF
NA	NA	TRBJ1-1	TRBV29-1	TGCTGCGTCAAGACAGTGAGCACTGAAGCTTTCTTT	CCVKTVSTEAFF
TRBD1	NA	TRBJ1-1	TRBV11-2	TGTGCCAGCAGCGTTCGGGACAGGGGGCGTAAGAGGTGGAGTACCACTGAAGCTTTCTTT	CASSVRDRGRKRWSTTEAFF
NA	NA	TRBJ1-1	TRBV6-5	TGTGCCAGCAATTACGGGGGCAGCGGAAGAAGAACTGATGCTTTCTTT	CASNYGGSGRRTDAFF
NA	NA	TRBJ2-5	TRBV11-2	TGTGTCAGCAGCTTAGGGTTAGAGGCCCAGTATTTC	CVSSLGLEAQYF
NA	NA	TRBJ1-2	TRBV5-4	TGTGCGAGCAGTCCATTCCACGACTATGGCTACATCTTC	CASSPFHDYGYIF
NA	few	TRBJ2-7	TRBV5-1	TGCGTCGGCAGCTTAGACAGGTTTCGGCAAGAGCAGTACTTC	CVGSLDRFRQEQYF
TRBD1	NA	TRBJ2-7	TRBV11-2	TGTGCCAGCAGCCCCGGGACAGGGGGCAACTACGGACAGTACTTC	CASSPGTGGNYGQYF
NA	once	TRBJ2-5	TRBV10-3	TGTGCCTTCAGTGAGTTGGCTAGCAGACAAGAGACCCAGTACTTC	CAFSELASRQETQYF
NA	NA	TRBJ1-6	TRBV6-5	TGTGCCAGCTGGGAAAGGAGTGCCCCCCTTCCACCCCTCCTCTTT	CASWERSAPLPPLLF
NA	NA	TRBJ2-1	TRBV11-3	TGTGTCAGCAGCTTCCTAACGGATATATTCTACAATGAGCAGTTCTTC	CVSSFLTDIFYNEQFF
NA	NA	TRBJ2-7	TRBV4-3	TGCGCCAGCAGCCAAGTTCGATGGATAGGGTGGGAGCAGTACTTC	CASSQVRWIGWEQYF
NA	NA	TRBJ1-2	TRBV11-2	TGTGGCAGCAGCTTAGAGGGGAAGTATGGCTACACCTTC	CGSSLEGKYGYTF
TRBD1	NA	TRBJ1-5	TRBV28	TGTGCCAGAAGTGTTCCCGGGACAGGCCAGCATTTT	CARSVPGTGQHF
TRBD2	medium-sized	TRBJ2-1	TRBV10-2	TGCGCCAGCAGCCTCCTAGCGGGCGTCACCTACAATGAGCAGTTCTTC	CASSLLAGVTYNEQFF
NA	NA	TRBJ1-2	TRBV6-2/TRBV6-3	TGTGCCAGCAGTTCACAGGCAGGCTATGGCTACACCTTC	CASSSQAGYGYTF
NA	NA	TRBJ2-7	TRBV11-2	TGTGCCAGCAGTCAAGCCCGTGAGCAGTATTTC	CASSQAREQYF
NA	few	TRBJ1-2	TRBV5-4	TGTGCCAGCAGTCCATTCCACGACTATGGCTACGTCTTC	CASSPFHDYGYVF
NA	once	TRBJ2-5	TRBV11-2	TGTGCCAGAAGCCCATCCACTAAAGAGACACAGTACTTC	CARSPSTKETQYF
NA	NA	TRBJ2-7	TRBV11-1	TGTGCCAGCAGCTTAGTGACGGCCTTCTACGATCAGTACTTC	CASSLVTAFYDQYF
NA	once	TRBJ2-5	TRBV28	TGTGCCAGGACCTCCCAGGGGCAAGAGACCCAGTACTTC	CARTSQGQETQYF
TRBD1	once	TRBJ2-2	TRBV6-5	TGTGCCAGGAGTCTGCGGACAGGATTCACCGGGGAGCTGTTTTTT	CARSLRTGFTGELFF
NA	NA	TRBJ2-2	TRBV6-1	TGTACCAGCAGTGAACGTGGAGGAGCGAACATCGTGGAGCTGTTTTTT	CTSSERGGANIVELFF
NA	NA	TRBJ2-1	TRBV29-1	TGCAGCGTTGACGAGACTATAGACAATGAGCAGTTATTC	CSVDETIDNEQLF
TRBD1	NA	TRBJ1-2	TRBV6-5	TGTGTCAGCAGTTATAATGGACAGGGCAGTGGCTACACTTTC	CVSSYNGQGSGYTF
NA	NA	TRBJ2-1	TRBV10-3	TGTGCCATCAGTCCCATGGCGACCCCGGATGAGCACTTCTTC	CAISPMATPDEHFF
TRBD1	NA	TRBJ2-7	TRBV7-8	TGTGCCAGCGGCTACCCGGGACAGGTGCTCTACGAGCACTACTTC	CASGYPGQVLYEHYF
NA	NA	TRBJ2-7	TRBV11-2	TGTGCAAGCAGCTTAGGCTCAAATTACGATCAGTACTTC	CASSLGSNYDQYF
TRBD1	NA	TRBJ1-2	TRBV7-8	TGTGCCAGCAACTTAAACAGGGGGGTCCTCTATGGCTACACCTTC	CASNLNRGVLYGYTF
TRBD2	NA	TRBJ2-3	TRBV5-4	TGTGCTAGCAATAACCCGGCGGCTAGCGGGAGTCTGACAGATACGCAGTATTTT	CASNNPAASGSLTDTQYF
TRBD2	few	TRBJ2-1	TRBV11-3	TGTGCCAGCAGCCGACCGGCGGGGGGGGGGTATGAGCGGTTCTTC	CASSRPAGGGYERFF
TRBD1	NA	TRBJ2-7	TRBV5-1	TGCGCCAGCGGATTGGAAGGGGGCAACTACGAGCAGTACTTC	CASGLEGGNYEQYF
TRBD1	NA	TRBJ2-7	TRBV12-3/TRBV12-4	TGTGCCAGCAGCCCCGGACAGGTCCACGAGCAGTACTTC	CASSPGQVHEQYF
NA	NA	TRBJ2-1	TRBV29-1	TGCAGCGTCGAGGACTGGCGGAATGAGCAGTTCTTC	CSVEDWRNEQFF
NA	NA	TRBJ2-1	TRBV11-2	TGTGTCAGCAGCTTCGGGACGGGATACAATGAGCAGTTCTTC	CVSSFGTGYNEQFF
TRBD1	NA	TRBJ2-4	TRBV11-1	TGTGTCAGCAGCTTAGCCGGGACAGGTTATGGCATTGAGAACTTC	CVSSLAGTGYGIENF
NA	NA	TRBJ2-2	TRBV4-3	TGCACCAGCAGCCAAGGGGCGGGGACTCTCACCAGGGAGCTGTTTTTT	CTSSQGAGTLTRELFF
NA	NA	TRBJ1-2	TRBV16	TGTGCCAGCAACCAAAACCCTAGGGGAGGTGGCTACACCTTC	CASNQNPRGGGYTF
NA	NA	TRBJ1-2	TRBV12-3/TRBV12-4	TGTGCCAGGAGTCCCCGAGACAGTTATGGCTACACCTTC	CARSPRDSYGYTF
TRBD1	NA	TRBJ2-3	TRBV28	TGTGCCAGCAGTTTCGCAAAACAGGGGCGATCGACAGATACGCAGTGTTTT	CASSFAKQGRSTDTQCF
TRBD1	many	TRBJ1-2	TRBV20-1	TGCAGTGCTAGGGACGGGACAGGGGTCGGCTACACCTTC	CSARDGTGVGYTF
NA	NA	TRBJ2-7	TRBV6-5	TGTGCCAGCAGTTACGAGAGCAGCAGCTCCTACGAGCAGTACTTC	CASSYESSSSYEQYF
TRBD1	NA	TRBJ1-1	TRBV11-2	TGTGCGAGCAGTGCTCGGGACAGGGGGCGCAAGAGGTGGAGTGACACTGAAGCTTTCTTT	CASSARDRGRKRWSDTEAFF
NA	NA	TRBJ2-1	TRBV11-3	TGTGCCAGCATCTTAGGGGTCTCGAACAATGAGCAGTTCTTC	CASILGVSNNEQFF
TRBD1	NA	TRBJ2-3	TRBV12-3/TRBV12-4	TGTGCCAGCAGCCTCGGGACAGAGAGACGTAGCACGGATACGCAGTATTTT	CASSLGTERRSTDTQYF